One sample yielded the 25 T cell receptor beta chains listed below, sequenced in a study of CD8 T cells in ankylosing spondylitis. Broader study findings: Characteristic, it appeared, of ankylosing spondylitis blood was a TCR beta motif of about eight highly homologous variants.

One entry per CDR3 protein results from TCRdb running MiXCR on the 5' RACE reads. Here the sample spans 700,000 to 1,000,000 distinct CDR3 sequences, roughly 10% being singletons. Their recognized antigens are unknown. The sequenced material came from blood, either unsorted or a sorted T cell fraction (not recorded which). Receptors were obtained from a male donor with ankylosing spondylitis.

V usage is TRBV5-1 and J usage is TRBJ2-6; D possibly matches TRBD1 or TRBD2 (5 bases each). V lost 3 bases and J 0 bases, leaving 13 bases between the germline ends. Germline CDR1 and CDR2: SGHRS and YFSETQ. The CDR3 runs 17 residues. The chain's CDR3 is CASSYEGRPSGANVLTF. As DNA, the CDR3 is TGCGCCAGCAGCTATGAGGGACGGCCCTCTGGGGCCAACGTCCTGACTTTC.

This clonotype was observed once. The genes are TRBV20-1 and TRBJ2-7; weak D call: TRBD1 (5 bases). Trimming pared 6 bases from V and 0 bases from J, leaving 18 bases between. There are 15 residues in the CDR3. The germline gives CDR1 DFQATT, CDR2 SNEGSKA (reference sequence). The DNA of the CDR3 is TGCAGTGCCCCCCCCAGGGCCCCCCTCTCCTACGAGCAGTACTTC. Protein sequence: CSAPPRAPLSYEQYF.

In this sample, this clonotype turned up a few times. This chain joins TRBV20-1 and TRBJ1-5; possible D gene TRBD1, 6 bases. CDR3 length: 12 residues. The germline V gene encodes CDR1 DFQATT and CDR2 SNEGSKA (reference sequence). The germline V and J ends were trimmed by 5 bases and 7 bases, with 12 bases remaining between them. The CDR3 sequence is CSALRGGQPQHF. The CDR3 DNA is TGCAGTGCTCTACGAGGGGGGCAGCCCCAGCATTTT.

Many counts were recorded for this clonotype. The chain is built from TRBV20-1 and TRBJ2-3; D gene unclear. The V end lost 5 bases, the J end lost 2 bases, and 14 bases lay between the germline ends. The CDR3 covers 14 residues. From germline, CDR1 is DFQATT and CDR2 SNEGSKA (reference sequence). Here the CDR3 reads CSAGKRRSTDTQYF. The DNA of the CDR3 is TGCAGTGCTGGGAAGAGACGGTCCACAGATACGCAGTATTTT.

This clonotype showed up many times. This chain links TRBV20-1 with TRBJ2-1; the match to TRBD2 covers 10 bases. The V gene end was trimmed by 3 bases and the J gene end by 3 bases; junction bases not matched to a gene: 8. Germline-derived CDR1 and CDR2 are DFQATT and SNEGSKA (reference sequence). This CDR3 spans 16 amino acids. The DNA for the CDR3 is TGCAGTGCTAGGCTAGCGGGGGCGCAGGTCTACAATGAGCAGTTCTTC. It specifies CSARLAGAQVYNEQFF.

This clonotype was found many times. The rearrangement links TRBV29-1 to TRBJ2-7, with 7 bases aligning to TRBD1. This CDR3 has 12 residues. Germline assignment: CDR1 SQVTM and CDR2 ANQGSEA. J was trimmed by 0 bases and V by 7 bases; bases with no gene match: 3. The CDR3: CSAGQPSYEQYF. The CDR3 coding sequence is TGCAGCGCGGGACAGCCCTCCTACGAGCAGTACTTC.

Here the CDR3 reads CASSSDRGAVNEQYF. CDR3 DNA: TGTGCCAGCAGCTCCGACAGGGGGGCCGTAAACGAGCAGTACTTC. The chain carries TRBV7-9 and TRBJ2-7; 9 positions agree with TRBD1. Germline CDR1 SEHNR, CDR2 FQNEAQ (reference sequence). The CDR3 totals 15 residues. Trimming at V came to 4 bases and at J to 5 bases, leaving 9 bases not matched to a gene.

V usage is TRBV3-1 and J usage is TRBJ2-1; maybe TRBD1 (6 bases). Germline loops: CDR1 LGHDT, CDR2 YNNKEL (reference sequence). The CDR3 is 15 amino acids. The V gene lost 4 bases and the J gene lost 2 bases, with 12 bases spanning the gap. CDR3: CASSLQGPPYNEQFF. The CDR3 bases are TGTGCCAGCAGCCTTCAGGGGCCCCCCTACAATGAGCAGTTCTTC.

The rearrangement joins TRBV10-3 to TRBJ2-1; D could derive from TRBD1 or TRBD2 (7 bases each). V lost 6 bases to trimming and J lost 7 bases, with 19 bases between them. The V gene's germline CDR1 is ENHRY and CDR2 SYGVKD. The CDR3 contains 15 residues. For the CDR3, the DNA is TGTGCCATCAGGCCCGCAGGGGGAGGGTATAATGAGCAGTTCTTC. This codes for CAIRPAGGGYNEQFF.

This clonotype was recorded a few times. This rearrangement joins TRBV5-6 to TRBJ2-1; maybe TRBD1 (6 bases). CDR1 is SGHDT, CDR2 YYEEEE, per germline. The CDR3 contains 13 residues. The germline V and J ends were trimmed by 1 base and 13 bases, with 15 bases remaining between them. In nucleotides, the CDR3 is TGTGCCAGCAGCTTGATTCAGGACAGACTACAGTTCTTC. Translating it yields CASSLIQDRLQFF.

J is TRBJ2-5 and V is TRBV5-1, with a tentative D call TRBD1 (6 bases). V was clipped by 7 bases and J by 1 base, with 14 bases between them. The CDR3 loop spans 14 amino acids. Germline lookup yields CDR1 SGHRS and CDR2 YFSETQ. This CDR3 reads CASRYRDLQETQYF. The CDR3 bases are TGCGCCAGCCGATACAGGGATCTCCAAGAGACCCAGTACTTC.

J is TRBJ2-7 and V is TRBV7-8; TRBD1 aligns across 7 bases. Germline loops: CDR1 SGHVS, CDR2 FQNEAQ. The V and J ends lost 3 bases and 2 bases, in that order; junction bases with no gene match: 7. This CDR3 has 15 residues. In nucleotides, the CDR3 is TGTGCCAGCAGCTTCGGCAGGGGGAACACCTACGAGCAGTACTTC. Amino acid sequence: CASSFGRGNTYEQYF. Using reference TRBV7-8 and TRBJ2-7 for the parts outside the CDR3, the full variable domain is GAGVSQSPRYKVAKRGQDVALRCDPISGHVSLFWYQQALGQGPEFLTYFQNEAQLDKSGLPSDRFFAERPEGSVSTLKIQRTQQEDSAVYLCASSFGRGNTYEQYFGPGTRLTVT.

This clonotype was found many times. This chain links TRBV4-3 with TRBJ2-1; perhaps TRBD1 as D (5 bases). V was cut by 5 bases and J by 8 bases, with 7 bases left in between. The CDR3 runs 11 residues. Germline values: CDR1 LGHNA, CDR2 YSLEER. As DNA, the CDR3 is TGCGCCAGCAGCAGGGGTGATGAGCAGTTCTTC. It codes for CASSRGDEQFF.

The chain joins TRBV5-1 to TRBJ2-7, with D maybe TRBD2 (6 bases). The V end lost 4 bases, the J end lost 7 bases, and 15 bases lay between the germline ends. The CDR3 length is 13 residues. CDR1 and CDR2 (germline): SGHRS, YFSETQ. The CDR3 is CASSHGGVEEQYF. The CDR3 DNA is TGCGCCAGCAGCCACGGCGGGGTTGAAGAGCAGTACTTC.

This clonotype came up a few times. This chain connects TRBV12-3 or TRBV12-4 to TRBJ1-5; weak D call: TRBD1 (6 bases). Deletions cut 4 bases from V and 7 bases from J, with 11 bases between. This CDR3 region has 13 residues. As DNA, the CDR3 is TGTGCCAGCAGTTCGAACAGGGAGCAGCCCCAGCATTTT. Translation gives CASSSNREQPQHF.

There are many counts of this clonotype. The chain carries TRBV29-1 and TRBJ2-4; the D is unclear. The CDR3 runs 11 residues. Trimming took off 2 bases at V and 6 bases at J, with 5 bases between the two ends. Germline V CDR1 and CDR2: SQVTM, ANQGSEA. This CDR3 is CSVELGNIQYF. The DNA of the CDR3 is TGCAGCGTTGAACTCGGAAACATTCAGTACTTC.

This clonotype was counted only a few times. This chain connects TRBV28 to TRBJ2-7; D is unresolved. Trimming removed 6 bases from V and 5 bases from J, with 14 bases in between. This CDR3 region has 13 residues. Germline CDR1 and CDR2: MDHEN and SYDVKM. The CDR3 bases are TGTGCCAGCAGAATTACAGCATTCGACGAGCAGTACTTC. It is translated as CASRITAFDEQYF.

The sample holds a few counts of this clonotype. CDR3 sequence (DNA): TGTGCCAGCAGCTTTTACCCGACAGGGGCAAGAAACACCATATATTTT. As protein: CASSFYPTGARNTIYF. The V and J genes are TRBV7-9 and TRBJ1-3; TRBD1 agrees at 8 bases. The CDR3 has 16 amino acids. The V gene's germline CDR1 is SEHNR and CDR2 FQNEAQ (reference sequence). The V segment lost 3 bases and the J segment 5 bases; nucleotides outside the gene matches: 9.

This clonotype has only a few counts. The chain has TRBV20-1 and TRBJ2-2; D perhaps matches TRBD2 (6 bases). The CDR3 is 16 residues long. Between the trimmed V and J ends, which lost 6 bases and 3 bases, there was a span of 20 bases. The germline gives CDR1 DFQATT, CDR2 SNEGSKA (reference sequence). This CDR3 reads CSASAAGFMDTGELFF. In DNA, the CDR3 is TGCAGTGCCTCCGCGGCGGGGTTCATGGACACCGGGGAGCTGTTTTTT.

This clonotype was detected many times. This chain connects TRBV28 to TRBJ2-7; no firm D call. The V and J ends lost 8 bases and 4 bases respectively, with 12 bases between them. Per germline, CDR1 MDHEN and CDR2 SYDVKM. The CDR3 runs to 12 residues. CDR3 sequence reads: CASCSSWYEQYF. DNA of the CDR3: TGTGCCAGCTGCTCCTCATGGTACGAGCAGTACTTC.

This chain joins TRBV7-2 and TRBJ1-5; D call uncertain. Germline values: CDR1 SGHTA, CDR2 FQGNSA. The length of the CDR3 is 13 residues. Deletions cut 2 bases from V and 6 bases from J, with 8 bases between. This CDR3 reads CASSLYDIQPQHF. The DNA of the CDR3 is TGTGCCAGCAGCTTATACGATATTCAGCCCCAGCATTTT.

The chain joins TRBV5-1 to TRBJ2-5, with D perhaps TRBD2 (6 bases). The CDR3 consists of 14 residues. Trimming shortened V by 2 bases and J by 4 bases, and 12 bases separated the two germline ends. Germline CDR1 SGHRS, CDR2 YFSETQ. The CDR3 DNA follows: TGCGCCAGCAGCTTCGGGAGCCCCGGAGAGACCCAGTACTTC. Its protein product is CASSFGSPGETQYF.

The chain recombines TRBV6-5 with TRBJ1-6; maybe TRBD1 (5 bases). Per the germline V gene, CDR1 is MNHEY and CDR2 is SVGAGI. The V end lost 4 bases, the J end lost 9 bases, and 10 bases lay between the germline ends. The CDR3 contains 13 residues. The CDR3 nucleotides read TGTGCCAGCAGTTGGCAGGGATTTTCACCCCTCCACTTT. It specifies CASSWQGFSPLHF.

The CDR3 loop is CASSQGGSGFIRGGELFF. The CDR3 DNA follows: TGTGCCAGCAGCCAAGGGGGCAGCGGGTTCATCAGGGGTGGGGAGCTGTTTTTT. The chain employs TRBV4-2 and TRBJ2-2; D is perhaps TRBD1 or TRBD2 (6 bases each). Looked up from germline, CDR1 is LGHNA and CDR2 is YNFKEQ. V was trimmed by 1 base and J by 8 bases, leaving 23 bases between them. The CDR3 consists of 18 residues.

The table lists this clonotype with many counts. The chain couples TRBV6-2 or TRBV6-3 to TRBJ1-5, with TRBD1 identical over 8 bases. This CDR3 is built from 14 residues. From germline, CDR1 is MNHEY and CDR2 SVGEGT. V shed 6 bases and J 7 bases; nucleotides not matched to a gene: 8. The CDR3 DNA follows: TGTGCCAGCAGCCGACAGGGGAGCGGGCAGCCCCAGCATTTT. Translation gives CASSRQGSGQPQHF.